Below are 29 T cell receptor beta chains sequenced from a single sample in a study of blood T cells in healthy people across ages. A second PCR of 7 to 11 cycles used a sample-barcoded 5' primer and a J-beta primer mix. TCRdb redid the calling of the 5' RACE reads with MiXCR, one entry per CDR3 protein. This sample yields around 870,000 distinct CDR3 sequences, of which more than 25% are seen a single time; 17% belongs to the top ten. The sequencing input was blood. The receptor source for this set is a woman over 75 in good health.

This clonotype was recorded a few times. This may arise from a read error, as a much more abundant clone is one base away. The chain recombines TRBV27 with TRBJ2-5; 8 bases fit TRBD1. Germline lookup yields CDR1 MNHEY and CDR2 SMNVEV (reference sequence). This CDR3 is built from 15 residues. V gave up 6 bases and J gave up 2 bases; unmatched junction bases: 8. In DNA form, the CDR3 reads TGTGCCAGCAGGATTCAGGGGGCCGAGCAAGAGACCCAGTACTTC. Translating gives CASRIQGAEQETQYF.

This clonotype was counted at least ten times. The V gene is TRBV5-6, the J gene TRBJ2-7, with D perhaps matching TRBD1 (5 bases). CDR3 size: 13 residues. The germline gives CDR1 SGHDT, CDR2 YYEEEE. Trimming removed 3 bases at V and 2 bases at J, with 9 bases between. The CDR3 loop reads CASSSTVPYEQYF. The CDR3 DNA follows: TGTGCCAGCAGCTCGACAGTCCCCTACGAGCAGTACTTC.

The chain employs TRBV2 and TRBJ2-7, with TRBD2 matching 8 bases. CDR1 and CDR2 (germline): SNHLY, FYNNEI. The length of the CDR3 is 14 residues. The ends lost 9 bases at V and 0 bases at J; junction bases unmatched: 7. This CDR3 is CARQGTRSSYEQYF. The DNA for the CDR3 is TGTGCCAGGCAGGGGACTAGGAGCTCCTACGAGCAGTACTTC.

There are many counts of this clonotype. V is TRBV20-1 and J is TRBJ2-7; D remains unclear. The CDR3 extends over 11 amino acids. V was shortened by 5 bases and J by 6 bases, with 11 bases between the two germline ends. The germline CDR1 and CDR2 sequences are DFQATT and SNEGSKA (reference sequence). The CDR3 DNA is TGCAGTGCTCCCCTTAGGACCGAGCAGTACTTC. As protein: CSAPLRTEQYF.

This clonotype was seen a handful of times. The V call is TRBV6-1, the J call TRBJ2-7, with D perhaps being TRBD1 or TRBD2 (5 bases each). The closer fit of TRBJ2-5 to the DNA end suggests the J call may be wrong. The CDR3 loop spans 12 amino acids. Germline assignment: CDR1 MNHNS and CDR2 SASEGT. The CDR3, as DNA: TGTGCCAGCCGGGACCGGGGAAAGACCCAGTACTTC. Its protein is CASRDRGKTQYF.

This clonotype has more than one count but fewer than ten. Since a much larger clone is just one base distant, this may be a read error. The gene calls are TRBV7-2 and TRBJ2-5, with unresolved D. In germline, CDR1 is SGHTA, CDR2 FQGNSA. The CDR3 covers 13 residues. V lost 3 bases and J lost 11, with 16 bases in between. This CDR3 reads CASSFSRYNEQYF. The CDR3 region has the DNA TGTGCCAGCAGCTTTTCTAGATACAATGAGCAGTACTTC.

V usage is TRBV11-2 and J usage is TRBJ1-5; D gene unclear. The germline CDR1 and CDR2 sequences are SGHAT and FQNNGV. The CDR3 totals 14 residues. Trimming took off 3 bases at V and 3 bases at J, with 9 bases between the two ends. DNA of the CDR3: TGTGCCAGCAGCTTCGACGGTAACAATCAGCCCCAGCATTTT. Translating it yields CASSFDGNNQPQHF.

V usage is TRBV5-1 and J usage is TRBJ1-1; 10 bases are a match to TRBD1. The junction had 10 bases not matched to a gene; V was cut back by 4 bases and J by 4 bases. Looked up from germline, CDR1 is SGHRS and CDR2 is YFSETQ. This CDR3 spans 16 amino acids. The CDR3, as DNA: TGCGCCAGCAGCAGGGAAAGTTGGACAGGGGGCACTGAAGCTTTCTTT. It translates to CASSRESWTGGTEAFF. Full variable domain (missing parts from reference TRBV5-1 and TRBJ1-1): KAGVTQTPRYLIKTRGQQVTLSCSPISGHRSVSWYQQTPGQGLQFLFEYFSETQRNKGNFPGRFSGRQFSNSRSEMNVSTLELGDSALYLCASSRESWTGGTEAFFGQGTRLTVV.

This rearrangement joins TRBV9 to TRBJ1-3; D gene ambiguous. V was pared by 3 bases and J by 4 bases, with 14 bases between. The length of the CDR3 is 15 residues. In germline, CDR1 is SGDLS, CDR2 YYNGEE. Here the CDR3 DNA reads TGTGCCAGCAGCGGGTCCCAGGTACGAGGAAACACCATATATTTT. Translation gives CASSGSQVRGNTIYF.

The rearrangement links TRBV6-6 to TRBJ1-5, with 9 bases lining up with TRBD1. This CDR3 region has 15 residues. The V gene's germline CDR1 is MNHNY and CDR2 SVGAGI (reference sequence). V gave up 6 bases and J gave up 6 bases; unmatched junction bases: 9. The CDR3 DNA sequence: TGTGCCAGCAGCACTCACAGGGGGCAAGGTCAGCCCCAGCATTTT. Residues: CASSTHRGQGQPQHF.

Note on this clonotype: Germline and junction disagree at one end, which may indicate a read error. The chain joins TRBV28 to TRBJ2-7; the D is unclear. Germline V CDR1 and CDR2: MDHEN, SYDVKM. This CDR3 has 16 residues. DNA of the CDR3: TGCGCCAGCAGTCCGCCGACTCGACAAAGCTCCTGCGAGCAGTACTTC. Translated, it gives CASSPPTRQSSCEQYF.

The chain has TRBV20-1 and TRBJ2-3; 9 nucleotides agree with TRBD1. Germline V CDR1 and CDR2: DFQATT, SNEGSKA (reference sequence). The CDR3 loop spans 14 amino acids. V trimming: 3 bases; J trimming: 4 bases; junction bases outside the gene matches: 5. CDR3 nucleotide sequence: TGCAGTGCTAGTTTCGACAGGGGGTCAGATACGCAGTATTTT. Encoded protein: CSASFDRGSDTQYF.

Turning to this clonotype: A much larger clone differs by one base, so this may be a read error. This chain uses TRBV12-3 or TRBV12-4 with TRBJ1-5; the D gene is possibly TRBD1 (5 bases). CDR3 size: 15 residues. The CDR3 nucleotides read TGTGCCAGCAATTTAGGCAGGGAACCCAATCAGCCCCAGCATTTT. Its translation: CASNLGREPNQPQHF.

This clonotype showed up just a few times. The V call is TRBV20-1, the J call TRBJ2-5, with 7 positions matching TRBD1. The V gene end was trimmed by 5 bases and the J gene end by 5 bases; junction bases not matched to a gene: 8. The CDR3 has 13 amino acids. Looked up from germline, CDR1 is DFQATT and CDR2 is SNEGSKA (reference sequence). The DNA of the CDR3 is TGCAGTGCTGGGGACAGCCTAGGGGAGACCCAGTACTTC. Amino acids: CSAGDSLGETQYF.

The rearrangement uses TRBV7-9 and TRBJ1-1; D remains unclear. V was cut by 2 bases and J by 8 bases, with 9 bases left in between. CDR1 and CDR2 from the germline V gene are SEHNR and FQNEAQ (reference sequence). The CDR3 covers 12 residues. CDR3 sequence reads: CASSLWTVEAFF. The CDR3 DNA reads as TGTGCCAGCAGCTTATGGACTGTCGAAGCTTTCTTT.

There are many counts of this clonotype. The gene calls are TRBV20-1 and TRBJ2-7; tentative D call: TRBD1 (6 bases). This CDR3 has 16 amino acids. Trimming pared 4 bases from V and 5 bases from J, leaving 24 bases between. CDR1 DFQATT and CDR2 SNEGSKA come from the germline V gene (reference sequence). CDR3 sequence reads: CSAIFKGLTGFNEQYF. For the CDR3, the DNA is TGCAGTGCTATATTCAAAGGGTTGACAGGTTTTAACGAGCAGTACTTC.

This clonotype was seen at least ten times. The rearrangement uses TRBV2 and TRBJ2-7; the D gene is possibly TRBD2 (5 bases). V was pared by 3 bases and J by 6 bases, with 12 bases between. This CDR3 is built from 13 residues. CDR1 and CDR2 from the germline V gene are SNHLY and FYNNEI. CDR3 in DNA: TGTGCCAGCAGTGAGAAGCATGGGAGCGAGCAGTACTTC. Translation gives CASSEKHGSEQYF.

This clonotype was detected only a few times. The chain recombines TRBV20-1 with TRBJ2-1; 10 positions match TRBD1. The CDR3 has 18 residues. CDR1 and CDR2 (germline): DFQATT, SNEGSKA (reference sequence). V lost 4 bases and J lost 8; bases outside the gene matches: 20. The CDR3 here is CSANRWGNRDRGRDEQFF. CDR3 bases: TGCAGTGCTAACCGCTGGGGGAACCGGGACAGGGGAAGAGATGAGCAGTTCTTC.

This clonotype was seen repeatedly, ten times or more. The chain combines TRBV6-6 with TRBJ2-1; TRBD2 matches at 11 bases. Germline V CDR1 and CDR2: MNHNY, SVGAGI (reference sequence). The CDR3 has 16 residues. The V gene end was trimmed by 2 bases and the J gene end by 6 bases; junction bases not matched to a gene: 6. In DNA form, the CDR3 reads TGTGCCAGCAGTTACAGCGGGGGACTAGCGGTCAATGAGCAGTTCTTC. It translates to CASSYSGGLAVNEQFF.

This clonotype was counted ten times or more. This rearrangement joins TRBV9 to TRBJ2-7, with D perhaps matching TRBD1 (6 bases). Germline-derived CDR1 and CDR2 are SGDLS and YYNGEE. The CDR3 totals 13 residues. The germline V and J ends were trimmed by 4 bases and 5 bases, with 13 bases remaining between them. CDR3 loop: CASSTTGLDEQYF. DNA of the CDR3: TGTGCCAGCAGCACCACAGGGCTAGACGAGCAGTACTTC.

CDR3 bases: TGCAGCGTAGCGCGCGGAGGGGGGAGGAATGAGCAGTTCTTC. It codes for CSVARGGGRNEQFF. This chain connects TRBV29-1 to TRBJ2-1, with D tentatively TRBD1 or TRBD2 (6 bases each). This CDR3 has 14 residues. The germline V gene encodes CDR1 SQVTM and CDR2 ANQGSEA. Trimming stripped 6 bases from V and 7 bases from J, with 19 bases between.

This clonotype was detected many times. Sequence at one end of the junction differs from germline and may be a read error. The chain links TRBV6-1 to TRBJ1-2; D is ambiguous. CDR3 length: 9 residues. Germline V gene data show CDR1 as MNHNS and CDR2 as SASEGT. CDR3 sequence reads: CLPFGGYTF. The CDR3, as DNA: TGCCTACCCTTCGGGGGCTACACCTTC.

A note on this clonotype: A much bigger clone sits one base away, suggesting this may be a read error. The CDR3 nucleotides read TGTGCCAGCTGTGGTCGGACCGTCAACTATGGCTACACCTTC. Protein product: CASCGRTVNYGYTF. The rearrangement links TRBV12-3 or TRBV12-4 to TRBJ1-2; D unresolved. The length of the CDR3 is 14 residues. V gave up 8 bases and J gave up 2 bases, with 15 bases separating them.

This CDR3 is CASSSQRGGRYEQYF. The CDR3 DNA reads as TGCGCCAGCAGCTCGCAGCGGGGGGGCCGCTACGAGCAGTACTTC. V usage is TRBV5-1 and J usage is TRBJ2-7, with 10 bases aligning to TRBD2. The V and J ends lost 3 bases and 3 bases, in that order; junction bases with no gene match: 6. Germline V gene sequence: CDR1 SGHRS, CDR2 YFSETQ. This CDR3 contains 15 residues.

At least ten counts were recorded for this clonotype. The chain couples TRBV6-2 or TRBV6-3 to TRBJ1-2; D is unclear. Germline V CDR1 and CDR2: MNHEY, SVGEGT. The ends were cut back, 4 bases at V and 2 bases at J, with 20 bases in the middle. The CDR3 totals 17 residues. The CDR3 bases are TGTGCCAGCAGTTTAACCTTGCCGGGATTTGAAAACTATGGCTACACCTTC. It yields the protein CASSLTLPGFENYGYTF.

This sequence joins TRBV12-3 or TRBV12-4 and TRBJ1-4; unclear D gene. The CDR3 is 14 residues long. CDR3 DNA sequence: TGTGCGACCAAGCTCACTGGAACTAATGAAAAACTGTTTTTT. This gives the protein CATKLTGTNEKLFF.

As regards this clonotype: Since a much larger clone is just one base distant, this may be a read error. The gene calls are TRBV6-1 and TRBJ2-5; D might be TRBD1 or TRBD2, each matching 5 bases. This CDR3 contains 17 residues. V shed 1 base and J shed 2 bases, with 17 bases lying between them. Looked up from germline, CDR1 is MNHNS and CDR2 is SASEGT. The CDR3 sequence is CASSEGGGSGPQETQYF. CDR3 coding DNA: TGTGCCAGCAGTGAAGGGGGCGGTTCGGGACCTCAAGAGACCCAGTACTTC.

In its sample, this clonotype was seen many times. The gene calls are TRBV6-2 or TRBV6-3 and TRBJ1-2, with D perhaps matching TRBD1 (6 bases). The germline V and J ends were trimmed by 0 bases and 9 bases, with 17 bases remaining between them. The CDR3 runs to 15 residues. Germline V gene lookup returns CDR1 MNHEY and CDR2 SVGEGT. The CDR3 nucleotides are TGTGCCAGCAGTTACTCCGGGACAAATTCCTTCAGCTACACCTTC. Protein product: CASSYSGTNSFSYTF.

This clonotype has just a few counts. The gene calls are TRBV6-1 and TRBJ1-1; a possible D gene is TRBD1 (5 bases). Germline V gene sequence: CDR1 MNHNS, CDR2 SASEGT. Trimming stripped 3 bases from V and 10 bases from J, with 9 bases between. This CDR3 spans 11 amino acids. In DNA, the CDR3 is TGTGCCAGCAGTGAGGCCGGGGGAGCTTTCTTT. This translates into CASSEAGGAFF.